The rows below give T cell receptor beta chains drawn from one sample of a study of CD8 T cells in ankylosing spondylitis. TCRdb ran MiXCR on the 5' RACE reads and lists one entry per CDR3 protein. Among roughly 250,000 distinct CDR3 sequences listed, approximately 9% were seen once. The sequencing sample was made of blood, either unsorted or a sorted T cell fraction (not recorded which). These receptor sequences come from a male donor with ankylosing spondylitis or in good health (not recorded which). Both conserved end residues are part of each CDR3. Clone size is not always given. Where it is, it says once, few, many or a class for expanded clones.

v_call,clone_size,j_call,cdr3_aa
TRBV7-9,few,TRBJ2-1,CASSLGAGGDNEQFF
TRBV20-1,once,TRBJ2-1,CSARRLAGVGEQFF
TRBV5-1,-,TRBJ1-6,CASSLAPGYNSPLHF
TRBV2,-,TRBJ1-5,CASSEGGLQPQHF
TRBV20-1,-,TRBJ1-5,CSAYGGFNQPQHF
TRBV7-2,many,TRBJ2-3,CASSLGLAGVVDTQYF
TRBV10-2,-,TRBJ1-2,CASSESPPGQGAPTLPYGYTF
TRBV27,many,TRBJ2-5,CASSRGGSQYF
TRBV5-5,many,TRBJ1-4,CASSLADISTNEKLFF
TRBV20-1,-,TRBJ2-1,CSAGFGREQFF
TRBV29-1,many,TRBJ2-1,CSVPPGGTYNEQFF
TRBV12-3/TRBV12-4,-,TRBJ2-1,CASSLVDRGLLNEQFF
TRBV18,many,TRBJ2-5,CASSPEETQYF
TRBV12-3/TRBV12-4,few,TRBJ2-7,CASSFSAWGQYF
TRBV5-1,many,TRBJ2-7,CASRRDNVLSYEQYF
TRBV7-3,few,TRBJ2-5,CASSLYGTGTRETQYF
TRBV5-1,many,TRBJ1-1,CASSRLGGMNTEAFF
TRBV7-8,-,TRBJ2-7,CASSSPGRKSYEQYF
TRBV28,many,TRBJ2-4,CASSFRGTGIQYF
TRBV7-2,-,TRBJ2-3,CASSLMGQGSTDTQYF
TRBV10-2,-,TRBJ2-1,CASSESPGMSRVEQFF
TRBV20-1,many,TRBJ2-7,CSARATSGGASYEQYF
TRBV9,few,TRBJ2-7,CASSVSSGEYEQYF
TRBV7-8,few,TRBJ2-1,CASSPFGVNRNEQFF